This TCR beta chain was sequenced during a study of CD8+ T cells in alopecia areata. The study, taken as a whole, reports: Scalp clonality and expanded CD8+ clones among the top 100 showed significant decreases with tofacitinib. Many expanded lesional clones persisted during tofacitinib (in both scalp and blood).

In each case, RNA was isolated and then reverse transcribed into cDNA as the sequencing template. Here immunoSEQ multiplex PCR was the method, and the copy in TCRdb shows in-frame clones only, minus some. The sample records 170,000 or so clones, roughly 64% being singletons. This sample's treatment: oral pan-JAK inhibitor, 5-10 mg twice daily. Note on this clone: What it binds is unknown.

This receptor was identified in a human donor with alopecia areata. Sequenced here: CD8+ T cells sorted from blood, sampled at week 24, from a patient treated with tofacitinib.

This CDR3 is CASSRKVRQPQHF. The CDR3 DNA is TGTGCCAGCAGTAGGAAGGTTAGACAGCCCCAGCATTTT. The chain uses TRBV27 and TRBJ1-5; the D is unclear. V was clipped by 5 bases and J by 7 bases, with 12 bases between them. Germline CDR1 is MNHEY and CDR2 is SMNVEV (reference sequence). This CDR3 spans 13 amino acids.